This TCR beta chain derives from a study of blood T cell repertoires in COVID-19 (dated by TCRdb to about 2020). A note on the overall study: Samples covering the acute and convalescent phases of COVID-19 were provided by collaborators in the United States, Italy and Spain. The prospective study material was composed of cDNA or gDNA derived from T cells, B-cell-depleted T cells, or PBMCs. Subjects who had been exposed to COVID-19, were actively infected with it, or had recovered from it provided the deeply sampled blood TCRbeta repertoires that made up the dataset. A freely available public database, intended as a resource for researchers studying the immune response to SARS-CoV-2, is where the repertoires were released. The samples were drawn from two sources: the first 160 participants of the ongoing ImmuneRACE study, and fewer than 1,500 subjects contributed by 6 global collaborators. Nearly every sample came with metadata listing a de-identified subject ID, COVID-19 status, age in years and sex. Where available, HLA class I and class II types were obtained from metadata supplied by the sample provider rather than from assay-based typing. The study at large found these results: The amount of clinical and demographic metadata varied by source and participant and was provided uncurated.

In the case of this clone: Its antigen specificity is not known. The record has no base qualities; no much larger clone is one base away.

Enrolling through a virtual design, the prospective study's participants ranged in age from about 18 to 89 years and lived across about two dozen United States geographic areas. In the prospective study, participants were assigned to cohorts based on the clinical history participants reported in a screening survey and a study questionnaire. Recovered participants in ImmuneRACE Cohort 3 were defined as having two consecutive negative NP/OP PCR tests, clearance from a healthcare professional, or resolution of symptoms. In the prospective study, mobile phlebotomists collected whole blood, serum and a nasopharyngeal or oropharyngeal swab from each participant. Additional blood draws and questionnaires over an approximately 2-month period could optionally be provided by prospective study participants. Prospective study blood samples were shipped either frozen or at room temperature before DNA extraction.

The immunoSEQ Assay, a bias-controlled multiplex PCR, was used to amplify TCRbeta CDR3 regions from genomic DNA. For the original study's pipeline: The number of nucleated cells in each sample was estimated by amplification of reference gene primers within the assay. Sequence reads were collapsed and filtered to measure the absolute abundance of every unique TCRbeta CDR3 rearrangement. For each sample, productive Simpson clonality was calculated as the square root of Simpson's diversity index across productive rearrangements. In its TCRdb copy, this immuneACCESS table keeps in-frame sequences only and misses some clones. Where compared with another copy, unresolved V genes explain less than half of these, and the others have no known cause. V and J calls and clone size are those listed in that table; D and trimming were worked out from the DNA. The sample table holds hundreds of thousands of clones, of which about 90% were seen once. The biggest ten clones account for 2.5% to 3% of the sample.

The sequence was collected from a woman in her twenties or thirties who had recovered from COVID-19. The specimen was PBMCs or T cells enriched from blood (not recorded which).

The CDR3 amino acid sequence is: CASSPMTSGVEQYF. The DNA sequence is given as TGTGCCAGCAGCCCCATGACTAGTGGAGTCGAGCAGTACTTC. The rearrangement combines TRBV3-1 (or the pseudogene TRBV3-2) with TRBJ2-7; the best D guess is TRBD2, with 6 bases matching. The germline V gene (reference sequence) provides CDR1 LGHDT and CDR2 YNNKEL. The CDR3 numbers 14 residues from cysteine through phenylalanine. CDR3 DNA only is kept here, 42 bases in frame from base 1. The germline ends are 16 bases apart after V is trimmed by 4 bases and J by 6 bases.